This T cell receptor (beta chain) was observed in a study of T cell changes during pregnancy in multiple sclerosis. TCRdb's table, derived via immunoSEQ multiplex PCR, lists solely in-frame clones and lacks some. The sample consists of tens of thousands of clones, around nine tenths of them appearing once. This clone was counted only a few times. The clonotype originates from a female donor with multiple sclerosis, enrolled in a pregnancy study. The starting material was peripheral blood, obtained in the second trimester of pregnancy.

CDR3 in amino acids: CASSYDGRQPQHF. The CDR3 coding sequence is TGTGCCAGCAGTTACGATGGCAGGCAGCCCCAGCATTTT. The rearrangement joins TRBV6-5 to TRBJ1-5, with unresolved D. CDR1 is MNHEY and CDR2 is SVGAGI in the germline V gene. There are 13 residues in the CDR3. The ends were cut back, 2 bases at V and 7 bases at J, with 9 bases in the middle.